Detailed here is one TCR beta chain. This sample was included in a study of blood T cell repertoires in COVID-19. Study background: From the United States, Italy and Spain came samples of acute and convalescent COVID-19. Sample material is recorded as cDNA or gDNA derived from T cells, B-cell-depleted T cells, or PBMCs.

Original processing methods: Quantification of nucleated cells was approximated via reference gene primer amplification. Assay used: immunoSEQ multiplex PCR; TCRdb lists only in-frame clones, some missing. That table supplies the V and J calls and clone size; D and trimming were determined from the DNA. The sample has about 280,000 clones; approximately 85% are singletons. Trimming pared 2 bases from V and 6 bases from J, leaving 17 bases between. From germline, CDR1 is MNHEY and CDR2 SVGEGT. The CDR3 has 16 amino acids. The chain uses TRBV6-2 or TRBV6-3 and TRBJ1-5; D might be TRBD1 (6 bases). The sequencing input was peripheral blood. This receptor was obtained from a man between 45 and 60 years old with active or convalescent COVID-19. The CDR3 here is CASSYPTTGNRQPQHF. CDR3 sequence (DNA): TGTGCCAGCAGTTACCCTACAACAGGGAACCGTCAGCCCCAGCATTTT.